These 22 T cell receptor beta chains originate from one sample sequenced in a study of vaccination effects on CD4 cells after COVID-19. Profiled with immunoSEQ multiplex PCR; TCRdb holds only in-frame clones, not every one. The sample contains about 43,000 clones, 70% to 80% of which appear only once. The ViraFEST assay expanded antigen-specific CD4+ T cells with viral peptide pools before sequencing. Upon completion of 10 to 11 days in culture, CD4+ T cells were isolated. Vaccinated recipients, who were negative for nucleocapsid antibodies, had no history of SARS-CoV-2 infection. No antigen has been assigned to these receptors. The material sequenced was CD4+ T cells from PBMCs cultured with SARS-CoV-2 spike peptides, taken before COVID-19 vaccination. Source of these receptors: a human donor who received a COVID-19 vaccine.

The rearrangement uses TRBV24-1 and TRBJ2-3, with 7 bases matching TRBD1. The germline V gene encodes CDR1 KGHDR and CDR2 SFDVKD. V was pared by 5 bases and J by 4 bases, with 8 bases of the junction left unmatched. This CDR3 comprises 15 residues. The CDR3 reads CATSGNRGAADTQYF. The CDR3 DNA reads TGTGCCACCAGTGGGAACAGGGGAGCGGCAGATACGCAGTATTTT.

The V and J genes are TRBV6-2 or TRBV6-3 and TRBJ1-5, with D possibly being TRBD1 (5 bases). Germline V gene sequence: CDR1 MNHEY, CDR2 SVGEGT. The CDR3 length is 15 residues. Between the trimmed V and J ends, which lost 1 base and 6 bases, there was a span of 13 bases. The CDR3 coding sequence is TGTGCCAGCAGTTACTACCAGGGTCCGGGTCAGCCCCAGCATTTT. This gives the protein CASSYYQGPGQPQHF.

The chain combines TRBV7-6 with TRBJ2-5, with a possible D match to TRBD1 (5 bases). The CDR3 runs to 15 residues. Germline values: CDR1 SGHVS, CDR2 FNYEAQ. Trimming shortened V by 4 bases and J by 2 bases, and 14 bases separated the two germline ends. The CDR3: CASSSGQLSQETQYF. The CDR3 nucleotides read TGTGCCAGCAGCTCCGGACAACTATCACAAGAGACCCAGTACTTC.

The rearrangement links TRBV18 to TRBJ2-2; D possibly corresponds to TRBD1 (5 bases). The CDR3 has 16 amino acids. Germline values: CDR1 KGHSH, CDR2 LQKENI. V was shortened by 3 bases and J by 2 bases, with 13 bases between the two germline ends. Here the CDR3 reads CASSPYRTRNTGELFF. The DNA of the CDR3 is TGTGCCAGCTCACCCTATCGGACAAGAAACACCGGGGAGCTGTTTTTT.

The count of this clone is one. The rearrangement joins TRBV11-2 to TRBJ1-3; no reliable D call. Germline loops: CDR1 SGHAT, CDR2 FQNNGV. The CDR3 consists of 16 residues. Trimming removed 1 base from V and 4 bases from J, with 14 bases in between. CDR3: CASSLVQDSRGNTIYF. CDR3 DNA sequence: TGTGCCAGCAGCTTAGTGCAAGACTCTAGAGGAAACACCATATATTTT.

The chain is built from TRBV27 and TRBJ1-5; a possible D gene is TRBD1 (6 bases). V was pared by 3 bases and J by 2 bases, with 8 bases between. Germline CDR1 MNHEY, CDR2 SMNVEV (reference sequence). The CDR3 has 14 amino acids. CDR3 in amino acids: CASSLYRGNQPQHF. DNA for the CDR3: TGTGCCAGCAGTTTGTACAGGGGCAATCAGCCCCAGCATTTT.

The genes are TRBV30 and TRBJ2-3; maybe TRBD2 (7 bases). Trimming shortened V by 2 bases and J by 8 bases, and 14 bases separated the two germline ends. The germline V gene encodes CDR1 GTSNPN and CDR2 SVGIG (reference sequence). The CDR3 contains 13 residues. The CDR3 DNA follows: TGTGCCTGGAGTCGGGGGGCCGAAGGTACGCAGTATTTT. Protein product: CAWSRGAEGTQYF.

CDR3 sequence reads: CASSSSGGSGELFF. CDR3 coding DNA: TGTGCCAGCAGCTCGTCAGGAGGGTCCGGGGAGCTGTTTTTT. V usage is TRBV7-9 and J usage is TRBJ2-2, with a tentative D call TRBD2 (6 bases). This CDR3 is built from 14 residues. V was shortened by 4 bases and J by 6 bases, with 12 bases between the two germline ends. Per germline, CDR1 SEHNR and CDR2 FQNEAQ (reference sequence).

In this sample, this clone is medium-sized (0.01 to 0.1%). V usage is TRBV9 and J usage is TRBJ2-5, with 9 bases that match TRBD1. V gave up 6 bases and J gave up 5 bases; unmatched junction bases: 8. This CDR3 contains 14 residues. The germline V gene has CDR1 SGDLS and CDR2 YYNGEE. DNA for the CDR3: TGTGCCAGCACCATGGGACAGGGCGGGGAGACCCAGTACTTC. Protein sequence: CASTMGQGGETQYF. Drawing the rest from reference TRBV9 and TRBJ2-5, the complete variable domain is DSGVTQTPKHLITATGQRVTLRCSPRSGDLSVYWYQQSLDQGLQFLIQYYNGEERAKGNILERFSAQQFPDLHSELNLSSLELGDSALYFCASTMGQGGETQYFGPGTRLLVL.

This clone showed up just once. This rearrangement joins TRBV27 to TRBJ2-3; D perhaps matches TRBD1 (6 bases). The CDR3 consists of 14 residues. Trimming left V 3 bases short and J 1 base short, with 8 bases between. Germline V CDR1 and CDR2: MNHEY, SMNVEV (reference sequence). CDR3 coding DNA: TGTGCCAGCAGTTTTAACAGGGGCACAGATACGCAGTATTTT. The encoded protein is CASSFNRGTDTQYF.

The chain is built from TRBV5-6 and TRBJ2-4, with D hard to call. This CDR3 is 14 amino acids long. Germline-derived CDR1 and CDR2 are SGHDT and YYEEEE. Between the trimmed V and J ends, which lost 0 bases and 6 bases, there was a span of 10 bases. CDR3 loop: CASSLVAGPNIQYF. As DNA, the CDR3 is TGTGCCAGCAGCTTGGTTGCCGGTCCAAACATTCAGTACTTC.

The chain uses TRBV12-5 and TRBJ1-6, with TRBD1 as a possible D gene (6 bases). V was trimmed by 5 bases and J by 7 bases, leaving 15 bases between them. The germline gives CDR1 LGHNT, CDR2 FRNRAP. The CDR3 runs to 15 residues. This CDR3 is CASGPERGQNSPLHF. The DNA for the CDR3 is TGTGCTAGTGGTCCCGAACGCGGACAGAATTCACCCCTCCACTTT.

The chain recombines TRBV2 with TRBJ1-6, with D possibly TRBD1 on 6 matching bases. This CDR3 is built from 13 residues. CDR1 is SNHLY and CDR2 is FYNNEI in the germline V gene. The germline V and J ends were trimmed by 10 bases and 10 bases, with 17 bases remaining between them. CDR3 protein: CATARGYGSPLHF. The CDR3 bases are TGTGCCACGGCCAGGGGCTACGGATCACCCCTCCACTTT.

Only a few counts were recorded for this clone. In nucleotides, the CDR3 is TGTGCCAGCAGGGACCACAGGGGCTGGGGGGGCTACACCTTC. Protein: CASRDHRGWGGYTF. The chain employs TRBV28 and TRBJ1-2; 7 nucleotides match TRBD1. The V gene end was trimmed by 6 bases and the J gene end by 8 bases; junction bases not matched to a gene: 12. Germline CDR1 and CDR2: MDHEN and SYDVKM. CDR3 length: 14 residues.

The chain joins TRBV12-5 to TRBJ2-1; D call uncertain. The germline V gene has CDR1 LGHNT and CDR2 FRNRAP. V lost 5 bases to trimming and J lost 8 bases, with 16 bases between them. CDR3 length equals 14 residues. The CDR3 DNA sequence: TGTGCTAGTGGTAGATTTGGTAACTGGGATGAGCAGTTCTTC. Its translation: CASGRFGNWDEQFF.

This clone was seen a handful of times. This rearrangement joins TRBV6-5 to TRBJ2-5; 8 nucleotides line up with TRBD2. The germline V gene has CDR1 MNHEY and CDR2 SVGAGI. CDR3 length: 13 amino acids. Trimming removed 8 bases from V and 5 bases from J; junction bases left unmatched: 7. The CDR3: CASRHLAGETQYF. The CDR3 nucleotides read TGTGCCAGCCGGCACTTAGCGGGGGAGACCCAGTACTTC.

In the case of this clone: Other DNA sequences in the sample encode the same CDR3. The V gene is TRBV7-3, the J gene TRBJ2-5; 11 bases fit TRBD2. The ends lost 3 bases at V and 2 bases at J; junction bases unmatched: 5. This CDR3 contains 16 residues. Germline CDR1 reads SGHTA; CDR2 reads FQGTGA. This CDR3 is CASSLGTSGGQETQYF. CDR3 bases: TGTGCCAGCAGCTTGGGAACTAGCGGGGGACAAGAGACCCAGTACTTC.

This rearrangement joins TRBV9 to TRBJ2-2; 8 nucleotides line up with TRBD1. The junction had 4 bases not matched to a gene; V was cut back by 0 bases and J by 6 bases. The CDR3 is made up of 15 amino acids. Germline V lookup: CDR1 SGDLS, CDR2 YYNGEE. The CDR3 spells CASSVGTGISGELFF. CDR3 bases: TGTGCCAGCAGCGTAGGGACAGGGATCTCCGGGGAGCTGTTTTTT.

This sequence joins TRBV27 and TRBJ2-1, with 13 bases that match TRBD2. J lost 5 bases, V lost 5 bases, and 3 bases had no gene match. The germline V gene encodes CDR1 MNHEY and CDR2 SMNVEV (reference sequence). The CDR3 spans 15 residues. For the CDR3, the DNA is TGTGCCAGCAGTCAGACTAGCGGGGGGCACAATGAGCAGTTCTTC. It translates to CASSQTSGGHNEQFF.

This clone is medium-sized (0.01 to 0.1%) in the sample. V gene TRBV7-8 combines with J gene TRBJ2-3; 8 bases are a match to TRBD2. With V trimmed by 5 bases and J by 4 bases, 5 bases remained unmatched. Germline V gene sequence: CDR1 SGHVS, CDR2 FQNEAQ. The CDR3 has 14 residues. The CDR3 region is CASSPTGGADTQYF. The CDR3 nucleotides are TGTGCCAGCAGCCCTACGGGGGGGGCAGATACGCAGTATTTT.

This clone was seen more than once but under ten times. This sequence joins TRBV11-2 and TRBJ1-4, with TRBD1 matching 9 bases. Germline assignment: CDR1 SGHAT and CDR2 FQNNGV. V gave up 5 bases and J gave up 8 bases; unmatched junction bases: 6. This CDR3 comprises 14 residues. DNA for the CDR3: TGTGCCAGCAGCCCCGACAGGGGGAGGGAAAAACTGTTTTTT. Translating it yields CASSPDRGREKLFF.

The chain couples TRBV6-6 to TRBJ2-3, with TRBD2 matching 9 bases. Germline CDR1 MNHNY, CDR2 SVGAGI (reference sequence). V lost 6 bases to trimming and J lost 3 bases; unmatched junction nucleotides: 4. This CDR3 is 14 amino acids long. The CDR3 loop reads CASSLTSGTDTQYF. The CDR3 DNA sequence: TGTGCCAGCAGCCTAACTAGCGGGACAGATACGCAGTATTTT.